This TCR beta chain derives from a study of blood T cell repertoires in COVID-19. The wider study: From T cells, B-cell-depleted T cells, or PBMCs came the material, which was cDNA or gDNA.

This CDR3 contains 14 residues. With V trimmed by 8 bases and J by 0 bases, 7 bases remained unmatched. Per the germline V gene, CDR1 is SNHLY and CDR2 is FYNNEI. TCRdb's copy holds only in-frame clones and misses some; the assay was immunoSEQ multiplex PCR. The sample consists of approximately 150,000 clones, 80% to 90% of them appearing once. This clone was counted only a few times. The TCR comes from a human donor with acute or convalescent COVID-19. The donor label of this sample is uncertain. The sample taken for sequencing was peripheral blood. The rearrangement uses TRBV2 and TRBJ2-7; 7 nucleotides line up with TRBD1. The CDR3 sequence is CASRRDSSSYEQYF. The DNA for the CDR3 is TGTGCCAGCCGTCGGGACAGCTCCTCCTACGAGCAGTACTTC.